The 13 T cell receptor beta chains presented below share a single source sample, sequenced in a study of patients and donors after allogeneic stem cell transplantation. TCRdb analysed the RT-PCR reads with MiXCR anew, one entry per CDR3 protein. The sample carries 95,000 to 120,000 distinct CDR3 sequences, roughly 37% recorded once. The material sequenced was blood, either unsorted or a sorted T cell fraction (not recorded which). Source of these receptors: a human donor who was either an allogeneic HSCT recipient or a stem cell or donor lymphocyte infusion donor (not recorded which). It is not recorded whose cells these are; they may come from a transplant donor.

CDR3: CASSPRTSGEQYF. The DNA for the CDR3 is TGTGCCAGCAGTCCTAGAACCTCGGGCGAGCAGTACTTC. The chain combines TRBV12-3 or TRBV12-4 with TRBJ2-7, with no clear D. This CDR3 region has 13 residues. Trimming shortened V by 5 bases and J by 6 bases, and 14 bases separated the two germline ends.

V and J are TRBV20-1 and TRBJ1-1, with TRBD1 matching over 8 bases. Trimming took 6 bases from V and 0 from J; bases not matched to a gene: 9. Germline assignment: CDR1 DFQATT and CDR2 SNEGSKA (reference sequence). The CDR3 runs to 15 residues. The CDR3 nucleotides are TGCAGTGCCGGAGACAGGGGCGTCCTGAACACTGAAGCTTTCTTT. This codes for CSAGDRGVLNTEAFF.

This clonotype has just a few counts. The rearrangement links TRBV11-2 to TRBJ2-1; 14 bases line up with TRBD2. Looked up from germline, CDR1 is SGHAT and CDR2 is FQNNGV. With 4 bases clipped from V and 8 bases from J, the junction kept 13 bases outside the gene matches. The CDR3 totals 18 residues. CDR3 DNA sequence: TGTGCCAGCAGCTGGGACGGCTGGACTAGCGGGAGGCCCGATGAGCAGTTCTTC. Its protein product is CASSWDGWTSGRPDEQFF. Full variable domain (rest looked up from reference TRBV11-2 and TRBJ2-1): EAGVAQSPRYKIIEKRQSVAFWCNPISGHATLYWYQQILGQGPKLLIQFQNNGVVDDSQLPKDRFSAERLKGVDSTLKIQPAKLEDSAVYLCASSWDGWTSGRPDEQFFGPGTRLTVL.

V is TRBV7-2 and J is TRBJ2-4, with D maybe TRBD2 (6 bases). CDR1 is SGHTA and CDR2 is FQGNSA in the germline V gene. The V and J ends lost 1 base and 3 bases respectively, with 25 bases between them. The CDR3 totals 20 residues. This CDR3 is CASSLGVGLSTSRGKNIQYF. The CDR3 region has the DNA TGTGCCAGCAGCTTAGGAGTTGGACTATCCACATCGCGGGGCAAAAACATTCAGTACTTC. The full variable domain, rest sourced from reference TRBV7-2 and TRBJ2-4, is GAGVSQSPSNKVTEKGKDVELRCDPISGHTALYWYRQSLGQGLEFLIYFQGNSAPDKSGLPSDRFSAERTGGSVSTLTIQRTQQEDSAVYLCASSLGVGLSTSRGKNIQYFGAGTRLSVL.

This clonotype has a handful of counts. J is TRBJ2-7 and V is TRBV20-1; maybe TRBD2 (6 bases). The CDR3 covers 13 residues. Germline V CDR1 and CDR2: DFQATT, SNEGSKA (reference sequence). The V and J ends lost 6 bases and 4 bases respectively, with 16 bases between them. The CDR3 coding sequence is TGCAGTGCCCGGTCCGGAGGGGAATACGAGCAGTACTTC. Protein product: CSARSGGEYEQYF.

There are a few counts of this clonotype. The V and J genes are TRBV6-2 or TRBV6-3 and TRBJ2-1; unclear D gene. Trimming pared 7 bases from V and 8 bases from J, leaving 24 bases between. Germline V gene data show CDR1 as MNHEY and CDR2 as SVGEGT. The CDR3 is 16 amino acids. Here the CDR3 DNA reads TGTGCCAGCACACAAAGGGTAAGAATCCAGGCTCATGAGCAGTTCTTC. This translates into CASTQRVRIQAHEQFF.

The chain has TRBV7-8 and TRBJ2-2, with unresolved D. CDR1 is SGHVS, CDR2 FQNEAQ, per germline. CDR3 size: 17 residues. Deletions cut 6 bases from V and 4 bases from J, with 21 bases between. CDR3 DNA: TGTGCCAGCAGTCCTTTTTTGGGCCAGCTGACCACCGGGGAGCTGTTTTTT. This encodes CASSPFLGQLTTGELFF.

This clonotype was detected a few times. The V call is TRBV25-1, the J call TRBJ1-2; D remains unclear. The CDR3 sequence is 11 residues long. Germline CDR1 reads MGHDK; CDR2 reads SYGVNS. V was clipped by 6 bases and J by 2 bases, with 4 bases between them. The DNA of the CDR3 is TGTGCCAGCAGACAGAACTATGGCTACACCTTC. Translation: CASRQNYGYTF.

The chain links TRBV5-1 to TRBJ2-2, with D possibly matching TRBD2 (6 bases). CDR3 size: 15 residues. From germline, CDR1 is SGHRS and CDR2 YFSETQ. The germline V and J ends were trimmed by 2 bases and 7 bases, with 15 bases remaining between them. The CDR3 nucleotides read TGCGCCAGCAGCTTCCGCGGGATGGGAATCGGGGAGCTGTTTTTT. It is translated as CASSFRGMGIGELFF. The full variable domain, rest sourced from reference TRBV5-1 and TRBJ2-2, is KAGVTQTPRYLIKTRGQQVTLSCSPISGHRSVSWYQQTPGQGLQFLFEYFSETQRNKGNFPGRFSGRQFSNSRSEMNVSTLELGDSALYLCASSFRGMGIGELFFGEGSRLTVL.

The table lists this clonotype with many counts. J is TRBJ1-5 and V is TRBV6-5; 7 bases align to TRBD1. CDR1 is MNHEY, CDR2 SVGAGI, per germline. CDR3 length: 13 residues. V shed 6 bases and J 9 bases; nucleotides not matched to a gene: 8. Here the CDR3 reads CASRRDSLWPQHF. CDR3 bases: TGTGCCAGCAGGAGGGACAGCTTGTGGCCCCAGCATTTT.

This clonotype was counted a few times. This rearrangement joins TRBV30 to TRBJ2-5; 7 bases fit TRBD1. The CDR3 covers 16 residues. Germline V gives CDR1 GTSNPN, CDR2 SVGIG (reference sequence). The trim removed 0 bases at V and 0 bases at J, leaving 7 bases unmatched. CDR3 sequence: CAWSVYIGGYQETQYF. CDR3 nucleotides: TGTGCCTGGAGTGTATATATAGGGGGCTACCAAGAGACCCAGTACTTC.

The genes are TRBV5-1 and TRBJ2-7; 10 nucleotides align to TRBD2. Per germline, CDR1 SGHRS and CDR2 YFSETQ. The CDR3 contains 16 residues. V trimming: 0 bases; J trimming: 2 bases; junction bases outside the gene matches: 5. The CDR3 loop is CASSLGLAGVAYEQYF. CDR3 sequence (DNA): TGCGCCAGCAGCTTGGGTCTAGCGGGAGTGGCCTACGAGCAGTACTTC.

This sequence joins TRBV25-1 and TRBJ2-7; 12 nucleotides line up with TRBD2. This CDR3 comprises 15 residues. CDR1 is MGHDK and CDR2 is SYGVNS in the germline V gene. V lost 8 bases and J lost 3; bases outside the gene matches: 8. The CDR3 loop reads CASGLTSGSSYEQYF. CDR3 coding DNA: TGTGCCAGCGGGCTGACTAGCGGGAGTAGCTACGAGCAGTACTTC.